The 31 T cell receptor beta chains below all came from one sample that was sequenced in a study of blood T cell repertoires in COVID-19. Using immunoSEQ multiplex PCR, the repertoire was profiled, and TCRdb retains in-frame clones only, with some absent. The sample includes 350,000 to 550,000 clones, 75% to 90% of them seen just once. The specimen sequenced was PBMCs or T cells enriched from blood (not recorded which). Every receptor here comes from a man aged 25 to 40 who had recovered from COVID-19.

The chain combines TRBV20-1 with TRBJ1-4, with D possibly TRBD1 on 5 matching bases. Germline CDR1 reads DFQATT; CDR2 reads SNEGSKA (reference sequence). The CDR3 contains 11 residues. V was clipped by 6 bases and J by 8 bases, with 10 bases between them. CDR3 sequence reads: CSASGQEKLFF. The CDR3 nucleotides are TGCAGTGCCTCCGGACAAGAAAAACTGTTTTTT.

Concerning this clone: This CDR3 is also generated by other DNA sequences in the sample. The chain links TRBV18 to TRBJ1-2, with 7 bases lining up with TRBD1. The CDR3 is 14 residues long. Losses at the gene ends were 3 bases for V and 3 bases for J; bases not matched to a gene: 4. CDR1 is KGHSH, CDR2 LQKENI, per germline. The CDR3: CASSPQGVDYGYTF. DNA for the CDR3: TGTGCCAGCTCACCGCAGGGGGTCGACTATGGCTACACCTTC.

The rearrangement links TRBV3-1 (or the pseudogene TRBV3-2) to TRBJ2-7, with a tentative D call TRBD2 (6 bases). Germline V gene lookup returns CDR1 LGHDT and CDR2 YNNKEL (reference sequence). The CDR3 runs to 15 residues. V was clipped by 4 bases and J by 1 base, with 14 bases between them. The CDR3 reads CASSPHGGRSYEQYF. The CDR3 DNA reads TGTGCCAGCAGCCCCCACGGGGGTCGGTCCTACGAGCAGTACTTC.

This clone was found once. V and J are TRBV11-2 and TRBJ1-3; D possibly corresponds to TRBD1 (6 bases). The V gene lost 1 base and the J gene lost 2 bases, with 15 bases spanning the gap. CDR1 is SGHAT and CDR2 is FQNNGV in the germline V gene. This CDR3 region has 17 residues. The CDR3 protein is CASSLVAGAGPGNTIYF. The CDR3 DNA reads as TGTGCCAGCAGCTTAGTGGCGGGGGCAGGTCCTGGAAACACCATATATTTT.

This clone came up once. This rearrangement joins TRBV10-3 to TRBJ1-6, with TRBD1 as a possible D gene (5 bases). CDR3 length: 14 residues. Germline V gene lookup returns CDR1 ENHRY and CDR2 SYGVKD. V lost 2 bases, J lost 9 bases, and 11 bases lay in between. The CDR3 DNA follows: TGTGCCATCAGTGAGCAGGGATTTAGTTCACCCCTCCACTTT. Its protein is CAISEQGFSSPLHF.

This sequence joins TRBV11-2 and TRBJ2-2; 7 positions agree with TRBD1. Unmatched junction bases numbered 6, after V lost 5 bases and J lost 6 bases. The CDR3 is made up of 14 amino acids. CDR1 is SGHAT and CDR2 is FQNNGV in the germline V gene. Here the CDR3 DNA reads TGTGCCAGCAGCGGAGTGACAGGGTCCGGGGAGCTGTTTTTT. This encodes CASSGVTGSGELFF.

In this sample, this clone turned up once. The chain links TRBV5-1 to TRBJ2-5; 7 bases agree with TRBD1. Germline CDR1 is SGHRS and CDR2 is YFSETQ. After removal of 0 bases from V and 2 bases from J, the junction contained 1 base not matched to a gene. This CDR3 comprises 14 residues. CDR3 sequence (DNA): TGCGCCAGCAGCTTGGGGGACAGACAAGAGACCCAGTACTTC. Amino acid sequence: CASSLGDRQETQYF.

The sample holds one count of this clone. The chain carries TRBV7-9 and TRBJ1-6; 9 bases are shared with TRBD1. The ends lost 6 bases at V and 7 bases at J; junction bases unmatched: 7. The germline V gene has CDR1 SEHNR and CDR2 FQNEAQ (reference sequence). The CDR3 covers 15 residues. Written as DNA, the CDR3 is TGTGCCAGCAGAGGAGGGACAGGGAACAATTCACCCCTCCACTTT. As protein: CASRGGTGNNSPLHF.

The chain is built from TRBV5-1 and TRBJ2-1, with 7 bases that match TRBD2. Looked up from germline, CDR1 is SGHRS and CDR2 is YFSETQ. Trimming cost V 2 bases and J 4 bases; bases outside gene matches: 9. The CDR3 covers 16 residues. The CDR3 coding sequence is TGCGCCAGCAGCTTAACGAGGGAGGGCCGATACAATGAGCAGTTCTTC. Amino acid sequence: CASSLTREGRYNEQFF.

The rearrangement joins TRBV28 to TRBJ2-7, with TRBD1 identical over 8 bases. CDR3 length: 14 amino acids. Germline values: CDR1 MDHEN, CDR2 SYDVKM. V lost 8 bases, J lost 0 bases, and 6 bases stayed unmatched. The CDR3 protein is CASRRQGNSYEQYF. The CDR3 DNA reads as TGTGCCAGCCGGCGACAGGGGAACTCCTACGAGCAGTACTTC.

This clone occurred a few times. The chain recombines TRBV18 with TRBJ2-7, with 7 bases lining up with TRBD2. Germline values: CDR1 KGHSH, CDR2 LQKENI. The CDR3 runs 13 residues. The J segment lost 6 bases and the V segment lost 3 bases, leaving 5 bases of the junction unmatched. CDR3 residues: CASSPGGTGEQYF. The DNA for the CDR3 is TGTGCCAGCTCACCGGGAGGGACGGGCGAGCAGTACTTC. The complete variable domain, with remaining parts taken from reference TRBV18 and TRBJ2-7, reads NAGVMQNPRHLVRRRGQEARLRCSPMKGHSHVYWYRQLPEEGLKFMVYLQKENIIDESGMPKERFSAEFPKEGPSILRIQQVVRGDSAAYFCASSPGGTGEQYFGPGTRLTVT.

V is TRBV20-1 and J is TRBJ2-3, with D possibly being TRBD2 (6 bases). CDR3 length: 16 amino acids. The ends were cut back, 3 bases at V and 0 bases at J, with 16 bases in the middle. Germline V gene data show CDR1 as DFQATT and CDR2 as SNEGSKA (reference sequence). CDR3 sequence: CSASPLLASSTDTQYF. As DNA, the CDR3 is TGCAGTGCTAGTCCTCTCCTAGCGTCTAGCACAGATACGCAGTATTTT.

The V call is TRBV30, the J call TRBJ1-1; D ambiguous. There are 11 residues in the CDR3. CDR1 is GTSNPN, CDR2 SVGIG, per germline (reference sequence). Deletions cut 1 base from V and 4 bases from J, with 4 bases between. CDR3 protein: CAWSALTEAFF. The CDR3 coding sequence is TGTGCCTGGAGTGCTCTCACTGAAGCTTTCTTT.

The rearrangement links TRBV7-8 to TRBJ2-7; 8 nucleotides match TRBD2. Germline V gene lookup returns CDR1 SGHVS and CDR2 FQNEAQ. There are 13 residues in the CDR3. V was pared by 5 bases and J by 6 bases, with 6 bases of the junction left unmatched. CDR3 nucleotides: TGTGCCAGCAGCGCCGGGACTAGGAGCGAGCAGTACTTC. It is translated as CASSAGTRSEQYF.

V and J are TRBV24-1 and TRBJ2-1, with D possibly matching TRBD2 (6 bases). V lost 4 bases and J 9 bases, leaving 15 bases between the germline ends. The CDR3 is made up of 14 amino acids. CDR1 is KGHDR and CDR2 is SFDVKD in the germline V gene. The CDR3 region is CATSETAGDFEQFF. Written as DNA, the CDR3 is TGTGCCACCAGTGAGACCGCTGGGGACTTTGAGCAGTTCTTC.

The rearrangement joins TRBV3-1 (or the pseudogene TRBV3-2) to TRBJ2-7; a weak D match, TRBD2 (5 bases). The germline gives CDR1 LGHDT, CDR2 YNNKEL (reference sequence). This CDR3 region has 15 residues. V was pared by 1 base and J by 2 bases, with 12 bases between. CDR3: CASSQGSPAAYEQYF. The CDR3 DNA follows: TGTGCCAGCAGCCAAGGTTCACCAGCGGCCTACGAGCAGTACTTC.

The chain recombines TRBV7-2 with TRBJ1-1; weak D call: TRBD1 (6 bases). V was clipped by 5 bases and J by 0 bases, with 16 bases between them. CDR1 is SGHTA, CDR2 FQGNSA, per germline. This CDR3 has 16 amino acids. This chain's CDR3 is CASSVRITGLNTEAFF. The CDR3 nucleotides are TGTGCCAGCAGCGTTAGAATTACAGGGCTGAACACTGAAGCTTTCTTT.

The CDR3 nucleotides are TGTGCCAGCAGTTACGGGTCAGGGGAAAATTCACCCCTCCACTTT. Translating it yields CASSYGSGENSPLHF. V gene TRBV6-5 combines with J gene TRBJ1-6; tentative D call: TRBD1 (6 bases). V was pared by 2 bases and J by 7 bases, with 12 bases between. The germline V gene has CDR1 MNHEY and CDR2 SVGAGI. There are 15 residues in the CDR3.

This chain uses TRBV6-1 with TRBJ1-1; perhaps TRBD1 as D (6 bases). CDR3 size: 15 residues. Germline values: CDR1 MNHNS, CDR2 SASEGT. V lost 1 base, J lost 4 bases, and 13 bases lay in between. The CDR3 DNA reads TGTGCCAGCAGTGAAGTGGGGGCAGGGAGCACTGAAGCTTTCTTT. Translating it yields CASSEVGAGSTEAFF.

The chain uses TRBV6-6 and TRBJ2-7, with 7 bases that match TRBD1. The CDR3 is 13 residues long. V lost 4 bases, J lost 2 bases, and 2 bases stayed unmatched. Germline CDR1 MNHNY, CDR2 SVGAGI (reference sequence). The CDR3 sequence is CASSLGGPYEQYF. In nucleotides, the CDR3 is TGTGCCAGCAGTTTAGGGGGCCCCTACGAGCAGTACTTC.

The gene calls are TRBV11-2 and TRBJ2-2; D gene unclear. CDR1 is SGHAT and CDR2 is FQNNGV in the germline V gene. Trimming shortened V by 1 base and J by 8 bases, and 5 bases separated the two germline ends. This CDR3 is built from 12 residues. The CDR3 is CASSLALGELFF. CDR3 nucleotide sequence: TGTGCCAGCAGCTTAGCACTTGGGGAGCTGTTTTTT.

This sequence joins TRBV28 and TRBJ2-5; 8 bases align to TRBD1. V lost 4 bases to trimming and J lost 5 bases; unmatched junction nucleotides: 9. The germline V gene encodes CDR1 MDHEN and CDR2 SYDVKM. The CDR3 contains 15 residues. The CDR3 region is CASSSGGLGRETQYF. The CDR3 DNA reads TGTGCCAGCAGTTCAGGGGGCCTAGGTCGGGAGACCCAGTACTTC. The variable domain in full, completed from reference TRBV28 and TRBJ2-5, reads DVKVTQSSRYLVKRTGEKVFLECVQDMDHENMFWYRQDPGLGLRLIYFSYDVKMKEKGDIPEGYSVSREKKERFSLILESASTNQTSMYLCASSSGGLGRETQYFGPGTRLLVL.

The V and J genes are TRBV4-1 and TRBJ2-3; D remains unclear. The germline gives CDR1 MGHRA, CDR2 YSYEKL. Deletions cut 4 bases from V and 6 bases from J, with 20 bases between. This CDR3 comprises 16 residues. DNA of the CDR3: TGCGCCAGCAGCCCCGGTTTAACCTCTGCTAGGGATACGCAGTATTTT. Its translation: CASSPGLTSARDTQYF.

The chain links TRBV10-3 to TRBJ2-2, with TRBD2 identical over 10 bases. The CDR3 extends over 17 amino acids. Trimming at V came to 9 bases and at J to 4 bases, leaving 14 bases not matched to a gene. CDR1 and CDR2 (germline): ENHRY, SYGVKD. The CDR3 DNA reads as TGTGCCATTAGACTAGCGGGTTCCCCCAAGGGCACCGGGGAGCTGTTTTTT. Translation gives CAIRLAGSPKGTGELFF.

The gene calls are TRBV14 and TRBJ2-7; 10 bases map to TRBD2. The CDR3 length is 16 residues. Germline assignment: CDR1 SGHDN and CDR2 FVKESK. V shed 0 bases and J 5 bases; nucleotides not matched to a gene: 7. The CDR3 DNA is TGTGCCAGCAGCCAAGATATTCGAGCGGGAGGGAACGAGCAGTACTTC. It translates to CASSQDIRAGGNEQYF.

This sequence joins TRBV4-1 and TRBJ2-3; 13 nucleotides align to TRBD2. Germline CDR1 and CDR2: MGHRA and YSYEKL. J gave up 0 bases and V 4 bases, and 1 base lay outside the gene matches. CDR3 length equals 16 residues. The CDR3 sequence: CASSRLAGGSTDTQYF. The CDR3 nucleotides read TGCGCCAGCAGCCGACTAGCGGGAGGTAGCACAGATACGCAGTATTTT.

This chain uses TRBV5-1 with TRBJ2-7, with D possibly matching TRBD1 (5 bases). V lost 4 bases, J lost 1 base, and 12 bases lay in between. Germline loops: CDR1 SGHRS, CDR2 YFSETQ. The CDR3 is 14 residues long. CDR3 residues: CASSRDSTSYEQYF. CDR3 DNA sequence: TGCGCCAGCAGCAGAGACAGTACGTCCTACGAGCAGTACTTC.

The chain carries TRBV19 and TRBJ1-4, with a weak D call TRBD1 (6 bases). Trimming stripped 7 bases from V and 8 bases from J, with 17 bases between. CDR3 length equals 14 residues. Germline CDR1 reads LNHDA; CDR2 reads SQIVND (reference sequence). CDR3: CASKLDRQREKLFF. CDR3 bases: TGTGCCAGTAAGCTAGACAGGCAGCGCGAAAAACTGTTTTTT.

The chain joins TRBV30 to TRBJ1-6, with D unclear. CDR1 GTSNPN and CDR2 SVGIG come from the germline V gene (reference sequence). V lost 0 bases to trimming and J lost 6 bases, with 9 bases between them. CDR3 length: 14 residues. CDR3 coding DNA: TGTGCCTGGAGTGTCCTCAACGGTAATTCACCCCTCCACTTT. Translated, it gives CAWSVLNGNSPLHF.

The chain joins TRBV10-1 to TRBJ2-1; 11 bases align to TRBD2. J gave up 7 bases and V 6 bases, and 11 bases lay outside the gene matches. In germline, CDR1 is WNHNN, CDR2 SYGVQD (reference sequence). CDR3 size: 16 residues. The CDR3 DNA reads as TGCGCCAGCAGCGCCTTAGCGGGAGGGCCGAATAATGAGCAGTTCTTC. This codes for CASSALAGGPNNEQFF.

This clone was detected only once. The V gene is TRBV10-3, the J gene TRBJ2-2; 8 bases are shared with TRBD1. The CDR3 covers 14 residues. The germline gives CDR1 ENHRY, CDR2 SYGVKD. V gave up 10 bases and J gave up 3 bases; unmatched junction bases: 7. The CDR3 loop is CATQGTGYTGELFF. CDR3 nucleotide sequence: TGTGCCACACAAGGGACAGGCTACACCGGGGAGCTGTTTTTT.